Listed here are 13 T cell receptor beta chains from one sample, sequenced in a study of long-term antiretroviral therapy in people with HIV. This was the immunoSEQ v3.0 assay at survey level. Clones were read by immunoSEQ multiplex PCR, and TCRdb kept only the in-frame ones, dropping some. The sample has about 29,000 clones; around 80% are singletons. This material consisted of unsorted PBMCs, taken 1.5 years before starting antiretroviral therapy. Receptor source: a man between 18 and 35 years old with HIV.

The genes are TRBV30 and TRBJ2-5; possibly TRBD2 for D (7 bases). The germline CDR1 and CDR2 sequences are GTSNPN and SVGIG (reference sequence). This CDR3 has 15 amino acids. V lost 3 bases and J lost 4, with 18 bases in between. Written as DNA, the CDR3 is TGTGCCTGGAGGGGGGGGTGGGCAGGGGCAGAGACCCAGTACTTC. It specifies CAWRGGWAGAETQYF.

Here the CDR3 reads CSAKMGSNEKLFF. The CDR3 DNA reads as TGCAGCGCTAAAATGGGGTCTAATGAAAAACTGTTTTTT. The chain links TRBV29-1 to TRBJ1-4; D gene uncertain. CDR3 length equals 13 residues. The germline V and J ends were trimmed by 7 bases and 3 bases, with 12 bases remaining between them. Germline assignment: CDR1 SQVTM and CDR2 ANQGSEA.

V and J are TRBV5-1 and TRBJ2-7; TRBD1 aligns across 8 bases. The germline gives CDR1 SGHRS, CDR2 YFSETQ. The CDR3 sequence is 15 residues long. J gave up 6 bases and V 2 bases, and 10 bases lay outside the gene matches. The chain's CDR3 is CASSFFDRGGREQYF. The CDR3 DNA sequence: TGCGCCAGCAGCTTCTTTGACAGGGGAGGTCGCGAGCAGTACTTC. Full variable domain (remainder filled in from reference TRBV5-1 and TRBJ2-7): KAGVTQTPRYLIKTRGQQVTLSCSPISGHRSVSWYQQTPGQGLQFLFEYFSETQRNKGNFPGRFSGRQFSNSRSEMNVSTLELGDSALYLCASSFFDRGGREQYFGPGTRLTVT.

The chain recombines TRBV13 with TRBJ2-7; 10 nucleotides align to TRBD2. Germline CDR1 and CDR2: PRHDT and FYEKMQ (reference sequence). J gave up 2 bases and V 0 bases, and 1 base lay outside the gene matches. The CDR3 is 15 residues long. CDR3 nucleotides: TGTGCCAGCAGCTTAGGACTAGCGGGGACCTACGAGCAGTACTTC. This codes for CASSLGLAGTYEQYF.

This clone was seen only a few times. DNA for the CDR3: TGCGCCAGCAGCCATTCCCCCGGGACAGCCATAGGGAAGGCTGAAGCTTTCTTT. This gives the protein CASSHSPGTAIGKAEAFF. This chain connects TRBV4-3 to TRBJ1-1, with TRBD1 matching over 7 bases. V gave up 3 bases and J gave up 6 bases; unmatched junction bases: 19. This CDR3 region has 18 residues. CDR1 and CDR2 from the germline V gene are LGHNA and YSLEER.

The sample holds one count of this clone. The rearrangement links TRBV6-5 to TRBJ2-1; no reliable D call. The V and J ends lost 2 bases and 8 bases respectively, with 10 bases between them. Germline CDR1 MNHEY, CDR2 SVGAGI. CDR3 length: 13 amino acids. DNA of the CDR3: TGTGCCAGCAGTTACATAAGTGGCCATGAGCAGTTCTTC. Encoded protein: CASSYISGHEQFF.

V is TRBV4-2 and J is TRBJ1-1; weak D call: TRBD1 (5 bases). CDR3 length equals 15 residues. V lost 0 bases and J lost 5, with 13 bases in between. The germline V gene has CDR1 LGHNA and CDR2 YNFKEQ. The CDR3 is CASSQDPGGATEAFF. The CDR3 coding sequence is TGTGCCAGCAGCCAAGATCCGGGAGGGGCGACTGAAGCTTTCTTT.

The V gene is TRBV4-1, the J gene TRBJ1-1; the match to TRBD1 covers 7 bases. The CDR3 runs to 15 residues. J was trimmed by 0 bases and V by 1 base; bases with no gene match: 2. Per the germline V gene, CDR1 is MGHRA and CDR2 is YSYEKL. In DNA form, the CDR3 reads TGCGCCAGCAGCCAAGGTGGGACAGTGAACACTGAAGCTTTCTTT. Its protein product is CASSQGGTVNTEAFF.

Concerning this clone itself: This sample also contains other DNA sequences that code for the same CDR3. V and J are TRBV7-2 and TRBJ1-5; no clear D. The CDR3 is 14 residues long. Germline CDR1 and CDR2: SGHTA and FQGNSA. Trimming took 3 bases from V and 0 from J, leaving 6 bases between them. The CDR3 is CASSFTNSNQPQHF. The CDR3 DNA reads TGTGCCAGCAGCTTTACAAATAGCAATCAGCCCCAGCATTTT.

This rearrangement joins TRBV7-2 to TRBJ1-2; D is undetermined. CDR3 length: 11 amino acids. Between the trimmed V and J ends, which lost 4 bases and 4 bases, there was a span of 4 bases. Germline loops: CDR1 SGHTA, CDR2 FQGNSA. CDR3 DNA: TGTGCCAGCAGCTCCGGCTATGGCTACACCTTC. It translates to CASSSGYGYTF.

This clone was seen just once. J is TRBJ2-7 and V is TRBV6-6; a weak D match, TRBD2 (5 bases). Trimming stripped 6 bases from V and 2 bases from J, with 5 bases between. CDR1 is MNHNY, CDR2 SVGAGI, per germline (reference sequence). The CDR3 consists of 11 residues. Here the CDR3 reads CASRAAYEQYF. CDR3 DNA: TGTGCCAGCAGAGCGGCCTACGAGCAGTACTTC.

V usage is TRBV5-1 and J usage is TRBJ1-3, with 8 bases fitting TRBD1. CDR3 length: 16 amino acids. Germline V lookup: CDR1 SGHRS, CDR2 YFSETQ. V shed 9 bases and J 0 bases; nucleotides not matched to a gene: 11. This chain's CDR3 is CATEPRGTGSGNTIYF. The CDR3 bases are TGCGCCACCGAGCCTCGAGGGACAGGCTCTGGAAACACCATATATTTT.

This clone was counted a few times. The J gene is TRBJ1-4, the V gene TRBV6-1; the D gene is possibly TRBD1 (5 bases). Germline V gives CDR1 MNHNS, CDR2 SASEGT. There are 13 residues in the CDR3. The V end was cut by 1 base, the J end by 7 bases, with 7 bases between. CDR3 sequence: CASSEGGVEKLFF. Here the CDR3 DNA reads TGTGCCAGCAGTGAAGGGGGCGTTGAAAAACTGTTTTTT.